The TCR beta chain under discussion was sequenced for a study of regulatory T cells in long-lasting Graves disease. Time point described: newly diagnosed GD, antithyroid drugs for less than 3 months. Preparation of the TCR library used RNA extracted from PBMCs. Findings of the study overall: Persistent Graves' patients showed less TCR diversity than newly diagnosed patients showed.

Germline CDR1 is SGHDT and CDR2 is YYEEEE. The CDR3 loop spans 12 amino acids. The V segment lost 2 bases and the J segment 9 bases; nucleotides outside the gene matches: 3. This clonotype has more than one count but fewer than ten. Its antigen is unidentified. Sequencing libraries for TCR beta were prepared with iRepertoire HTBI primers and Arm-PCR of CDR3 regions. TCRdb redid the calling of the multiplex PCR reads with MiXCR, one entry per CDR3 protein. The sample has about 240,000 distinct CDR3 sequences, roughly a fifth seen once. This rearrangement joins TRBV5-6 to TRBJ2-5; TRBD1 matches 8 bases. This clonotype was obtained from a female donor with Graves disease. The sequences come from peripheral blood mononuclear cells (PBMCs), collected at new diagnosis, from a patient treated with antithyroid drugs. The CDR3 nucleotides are TGTGCCAGCAGCTTCAGGGGGCGTTCCCAGTACTTC. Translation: CASSFRGRSQYF.